The sequence of this T cell receptor (beta chain) was determined in a study of blood T cell repertoires in COVID-19. As processed by the authors: Estimates of nucleated cell counts were drawn from the amplification of reference gene primers. Assay used: immunoSEQ multiplex PCR; TCRdb lists only in-frame clones, some missing. V and J calls and clone size follow that table, whereas D and trimming were derived from the DNA. Among a few hundred thousand clones, 84% were seen once, and the ten largest hold less than 20%. Germline CDR1 LGHDT, CDR2 YNNKEL (reference sequence). The V and J ends lost 4 bases and 1 base respectively, with 11 bases between them. The CDR3 covers 15 residues.

V and J are TRBV3-1 (or the pseudogene TRBV3-2) and TRBJ1-5, with D possibly TRBD1 on 5 matching bases. The sequenced sample was peripheral blood. The clonotype was recovered from a woman older than 75 with active or convalescent COVID-19. CDR3 in amino acids: CASSLTGSSNQPQHF. The CDR3 region has the DNA TGTGCCAGCAGCCTAACAGGATCCAGCAATCAGCCCCAGCATTTT.